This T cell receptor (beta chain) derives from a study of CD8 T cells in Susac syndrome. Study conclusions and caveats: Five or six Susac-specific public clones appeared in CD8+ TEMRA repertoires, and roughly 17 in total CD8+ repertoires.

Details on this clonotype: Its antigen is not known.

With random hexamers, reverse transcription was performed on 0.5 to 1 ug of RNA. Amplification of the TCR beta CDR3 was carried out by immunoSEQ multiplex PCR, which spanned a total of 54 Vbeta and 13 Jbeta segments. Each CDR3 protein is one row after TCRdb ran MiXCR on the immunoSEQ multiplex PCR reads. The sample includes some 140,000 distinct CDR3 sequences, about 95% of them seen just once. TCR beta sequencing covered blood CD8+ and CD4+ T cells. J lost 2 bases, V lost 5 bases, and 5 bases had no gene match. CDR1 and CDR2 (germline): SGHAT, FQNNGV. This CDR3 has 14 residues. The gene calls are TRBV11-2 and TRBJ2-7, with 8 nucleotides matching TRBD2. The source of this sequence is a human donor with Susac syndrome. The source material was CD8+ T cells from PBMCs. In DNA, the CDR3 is TGTGCCAGCAGCCCGGGACTAGGGGCCTACGAGCAGTACTTC. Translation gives CASSPGLGAYEQYF.